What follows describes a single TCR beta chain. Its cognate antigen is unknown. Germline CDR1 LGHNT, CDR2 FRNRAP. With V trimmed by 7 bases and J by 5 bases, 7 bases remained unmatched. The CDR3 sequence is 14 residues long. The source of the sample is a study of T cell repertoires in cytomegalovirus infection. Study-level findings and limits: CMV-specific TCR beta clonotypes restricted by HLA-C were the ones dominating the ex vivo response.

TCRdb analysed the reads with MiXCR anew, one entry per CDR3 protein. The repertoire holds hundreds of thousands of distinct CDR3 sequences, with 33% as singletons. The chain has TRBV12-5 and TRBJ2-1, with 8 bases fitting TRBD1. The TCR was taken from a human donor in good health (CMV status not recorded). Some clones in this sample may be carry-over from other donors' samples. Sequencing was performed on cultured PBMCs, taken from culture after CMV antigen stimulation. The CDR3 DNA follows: TGTGCTAGTGCCGACCGGGACAGGAACAATGAGCAGTTCTTC. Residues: CASADRDRNNEQFF.